This T cell receptor beta chain was recovered during a study of T cell repertoires in cytomegalovirus infection. Study overall: Public TCR beta signatures provided an indication of both CMV infection and a matching HLA type.

MiXCR, run by TCRdb on the reads, gives a single entry per CDR3 protein. The table lists some 680,000 distinct CDR3 sequences, under 40% of them singletons, with 2.5% to 3% in the top ten. This CDR3 spans 16 amino acids. J gave up 5 bases and V 4 bases, and 12 bases lay outside the gene matches. Germline values: CDR1 SEHNR, CDR2 FQNEAQ (reference sequence). The study, taken as a whole, reports: Cumulative frequency of public TCR beta families picked out carriers of CMV plus the relevant HLA. HLA-C-restricted CMV-specific TCR beta clonotypes were dominant in the ex vivo response.

This clonotype has just a few counts. What it binds is unknown. The specimen was PBMCs. This sequence originates from a human donor in good health (CMV status not recorded). Some clones in this sample may be carry-over from other donors' samples. The chain recombines TRBV7-9 with TRBJ2-7; 9 bases agree with TRBD1. The DNA for the CDR3 is TGTGCCAGCAGCTCCCTAGTAGGGACAGGGATCAACGAGCAGTACTTC. Translation gives CASSSLVGTGINEQYF.